A selection of T cell receptor beta chains follows, all from one sample in a study of CD8+ T cells in alopecia areata. Using immunoSEQ multiplex PCR, the repertoire was profiled, and TCRdb retains in-frame clones only, with some absent. Among 150,000 to 200,000 clones listed, 50% to 70% were seen once. Sequencing was performed on CD4+ T cells sorted from blood, taken at approximately week 49, from a patient treated with tofacitinib. These receptors all come from a human donor with alopecia areata. Both conserved end residues are part of each CDR3. Each record gives: D gene, clone size, CDR3 length, J gene, V gene, CDR3 DNA, CDR3 protein. A D gene is named only where the DNA matches it firmly. Expanded clones get a size class; other rows say once, few or many, or leave the size out.

d_gene: NA
abundance: NA
len: 12
j_gene: TRBJ1-2
v_gene: TRBV5-6
CDR3nt: TGTGCCAGCAGCTTGGGACAGGTCGGCTACACCTTC
CDR3aa: CASSLGQVGYTF

d_gene: NA
abundance: NA
len: 13
j_gene: TRBJ2-7
v_gene: TRBV6-1
CDR3nt: TGTGCCAGCAGTGTATCGGGATCCTACGAGCAGTACTTC
CDR3aa: CASSVSGSYEQYF

d_gene: TRBD1
abundance: NA
len: 15
j_gene: TRBJ2-7
v_gene: TRBV25-1
CDR3nt: TGTGCCACCCAGAACGGGCAGGGGGCCTCCTACGAGCAGTACTTC
CDR3aa: CATQNGQGASYEQYF

d_gene: NA
abundance: NA
len: 16
j_gene: TRBJ1-6
v_gene: TRBV2
CDR3nt: TGTGCCAGCAGTGAGAGGGGCGGAATGAATAATTCACCCCTCCACTTT
CDR3aa: CASSERGGMNNSPLHF

d_gene: NA
abundance: NA
len: 12
j_gene: TRBJ2-7
v_gene: TRBV7-9
CDR3nt: TGTGCCAGCAGCTGGGGGGTGGACCGTCAGTACTTC
CDR3aa: CASSWGVDRQYF

d_gene: TRBD2
abundance: NA
len: 15
j_gene: TRBJ2-3
v_gene: TRBV5-1
CDR3nt: TGCGCCAGCAGCCGCGGCGGGGGGCCAGGAGATACGCAGTATTTT
CDR3aa: CASSRGGGPGDTQYF

d_gene: NA
abundance: NA
len: 13
j_gene: TRBJ2-7
v_gene: TRBV10-3
CDR3nt: TGTGCCATCAGTGGCGGTGATCCCTACGAGCAGTACTTC
CDR3aa: CAISGGDPYEQYF

d_gene: TRBD2
abundance: NA
len: 13
j_gene: TRBJ2-5
v_gene: TRBV10-3
CDR3nt: TGTGCCATCAGGGAAGACCGGGACTACTCTCAGTACTTC
CDR3aa: CAIREDRDYSQYF

d_gene: NA
abundance: NA
len: 12
j_gene: TRBJ1-2
v_gene: TRBV2
CDR3nt: TGTGCCAGCAGAGAAAATAACTATGGCTACACCTTC
CDR3aa: CASRENNYGYTF

d_gene: NA
abundance: NA
len: 15
j_gene: TRBJ2-2
v_gene: TRBV10-3
CDR3nt: TGTGCCATCAGTGAGCGGGGGGCTCCCACCGGGGAGCTGTTTTTT
CDR3aa: CAISERGAPTGELFF

d_gene: NA
abundance: NA
len: 13
j_gene: TRBJ1-2
v_gene: TRBV2
CDR3nt: TGTGCCAGCAGTGAGTCAGGGGCGGAGGGCTACACCTTC
CDR3aa: CASSESGAEGYTF

d_gene: TRBD1
abundance: NA
len: 12
j_gene: TRBJ1-2
v_gene: TRBV6-6
CDR3nt: TGTGCCAGCAGTGGGACAGCCTATGGCTACACCTTC
CDR3aa: CASSGTAYGYTF

d_gene: NA
abundance: NA
len: 16
j_gene: TRBJ2-1
v_gene: TRBV5-1
CDR3nt: TGCGCCAGCAGCTTTTTGGGGGAAGTCTCCTACAATGAGCAGTTCTTC
CDR3aa: CASSFLGEVSYNEQFF

d_gene: NA
abundance: once
len: 15
j_gene: TRBJ2-2
v_gene: TRBV4-3
CDR3nt: TGCGCCAGCAGCCAAGATCGGTCAGTTAGCGGGGAGCTGTTTTTT
CDR3aa: CASSQDRSVSGELFF

d_gene: NA
abundance: NA
len: 14
j_gene: TRBJ1-2
v_gene: TRBV4-3
CDR3nt: TGCGCCAGCAGCCAAGAGGAGGGATGGAATGGCTACACCTTC
CDR3aa: CASSQEEGWNGYTF

d_gene: TRBD1
abundance: NA
len: 14
j_gene: TRBJ2-3
v_gene: TRBV6-6
CDR3nt: TGTGCCAGCAGTAGGGACAGGGAGGTGGATACGCAGTATTTT
CDR3aa: CASSRDREVDTQYF

d_gene: TRBD1
abundance: NA
len: 13
j_gene: TRBJ1-2
v_gene: TRBV29-1
CDR3nt: TGCAGCGTGGGGGACAGTCGAAACTATGGCTACACCTTC
CDR3aa: CSVGDSRNYGYTF

d_gene: TRBD1
abundance: NA
len: 12
j_gene: TRBJ2-7
v_gene: TRBV29-1
CDR3nt: TGCAGCGGCGGACAGGGTACCTACGAGCAGTACTTC
CDR3aa: CSGGQGTYEQYF

d_gene: TRBD2
abundance: once
len: 12
j_gene: TRBJ2-1
v_gene: TRBV10-3
CDR3nt: TGTATTACTAGCGGGGGGGCTCAGGAGCAGTTCTTC
CDR3aa: CITSGGAQEQFF

d_gene: NA
abundance: NA
len: 13
j_gene: TRBJ2-2
v_gene: TRBV6-6
CDR3nt: TGTGCCAGCGCGGGTTCGAACACCGGGGAGCTGTTTTTT
CDR3aa: CASAGSNTGELFF

d_gene: NA
abundance: NA
len: 16
j_gene: TRBJ1-3
v_gene: TRBV13
CDR3nt: TGTGCCAGCAGCCAAGCCCAGGCCCGCTCTGGAAACACCATATATTTT
CDR3aa: CASSQAQARSGNTIYF

d_gene: NA
abundance: NA
len: 13
j_gene: TRBJ1-2
v_gene: TRBV6-1
CDR3nt: TGTGCCAGCAGCCCCGATCCCGAGGAGGGCTACACCTTC
CDR3aa: CASSPDPEEGYTF

d_gene: NA
abundance: NA
len: 16
j_gene: TRBJ2-2
v_gene: TRBV30
CDR3nt: TGTGCCTGGAGTGTACTAGGACAGCCGAACACCGGGGAGCTGTTTTTT
CDR3aa: CAWSVLGQPNTGELFF

d_gene: NA
abundance: NA
len: 15
j_gene: TRBJ1-2
v_gene: TRBV29-1
CDR3nt: TGCAGCGTTGGTCACGGGGGCGCGTTTAACTATGGCTACACCTTC
CDR3aa: CSVGHGGAFNYGYTF

d_gene: NA
abundance: NA
len: 13
j_gene: TRBJ1-2
v_gene: TRBV2
CDR3nt: TGTGCCAGCACTCGAGACAGCCACTATGGCTACACCTTC
CDR3aa: CASTRDSHYGYTF

d_gene: NA
abundance: NA
len: 12
j_gene: TRBJ1-6
v_gene: TRBV23-1
CDR3nt: TGCGCCAGCAGTCAATCGGGATCACCCCTCCACTTT
CDR3aa: CASSQSGSPLHF

d_gene: NA
abundance: NA
len: 15
j_gene: TRBJ2-5
v_gene: TRBV6-1
CDR3nt: TGTGCCAGCAGTGTTATCGGGAATTACCAAGAGACCCAGTACTTC
CDR3aa: CASSVIGNYQETQYF

d_gene: TRBD1
abundance: NA
len: 14
j_gene: TRBJ1-2
v_gene: TRBV5-4
CDR3nt: TGTGCCAGCATGGGGGACAGAGATAACTATGGCTACACCTTC
CDR3aa: CASMGDRDNYGYTF

d_gene: TRBD1
abundance: NA
len: 17
j_gene: TRBJ2-3
v_gene: TRBV28
CDR3nt: TGTGCCAGCAACCTCTTGGGGACAGGGGTCAGCACAGATACGCAGTATTTT
CDR3aa: CASNLLGTGVSTDTQYF

d_gene: NA
abundance: NA
len: 15
j_gene: TRBJ1-5
v_gene: TRBV6-1
CDR3nt: TGTGCCAGCAATGGAGCGGGGGGAATAAGGCAGCCCCAGCATTTT
CDR3aa: CASNGAGGIRQPQHF

d_gene: TRBD2
abundance: few
len: 15
j_gene: TRBJ2-7
v_gene: TRBV10-3
CDR3nt: TGTGCCATCAGCCGGGACTACGGGGACGTTTGGGAGCAGTACTTC
CDR3aa: CAISRDYGDVWEQYF

d_gene: NA
abundance: NA
len: 13
j_gene: TRBJ1-1
v_gene: TRBV6-5
CDR3nt: TGTGCCGCCGCGGTGGGCCCGAACACTGAAGCTTTCTTT
CDR3aa: CAAAVGPNTEAFF

d_gene: TRBD1
abundance: NA
len: 13
j_gene: TRBJ1-1
v_gene: TRBV29-1
CDR3nt: TGCAGCCTCCAGGGACAGGAGGGGACTGAAGCTTTCTTT
CDR3aa: CSLQGQEGTEAFF

d_gene: TRBD1
abundance: NA
len: 13
j_gene: TRBJ1-2
v_gene: TRBV30
CDR3nt: TGTGCCTGGAGCGGGACAGGGGGCGGTGGCTACACCTTC
CDR3aa: CAWSGTGGGGYTF

d_gene: NA
abundance: NA
len: 11
j_gene: TRBJ1-1
v_gene: TRBV29-1
CDR3nt: TGCAGCGTTGTTGGGGCAACTGAAGCTTTCTTT
CDR3aa: CSVVGATEAFF

d_gene: NA
abundance: NA
len: 12
j_gene: TRBJ1-1
v_gene: TRBV30
CDR3nt: TGTGCCTGGACCCGCTGGGGCACTGAAGCTTTCTTT
CDR3aa: CAWTRWGTEAFF

d_gene: NA
abundance: NA
len: 13
j_gene: TRBJ1-2
v_gene: TRBV5-6
CDR3nt: TGTGCCAGCAGCACGGGAGCGGACTATGGCTACACCTTC
CDR3aa: CASSTGADYGYTF

d_gene: NA
abundance: NA
len: 14
j_gene: TRBJ2-6
v_gene: TRBV5-6
CDR3nt: TGTGCCAGCAGCTCTATCTCTGGGGCCAACGTCCTGACTTTC
CDR3aa: CASSSISGANVLTF

d_gene: NA
abundance: NA
len: 13
j_gene: TRBJ2-3
v_gene: TRBV6-5
CDR3nt: TGTGCCAGCAGCCCTACTAGGACAGATACGCAGTATTTT
CDR3aa: CASSPTRTDTQYF

d_gene: NA
abundance: NA
len: 13
j_gene: TRBJ1-6
v_gene: TRBV29-1
CDR3nt: TGCAGCGTTGCCGAGGACCAAAATTCACCCCTCCACTTT
CDR3aa: CSVAEDQNSPLHF

d_gene: NA
abundance: few
len: 18
j_gene: TRBJ2-4
v_gene: TRBV19
CDR3nt: TGTGCCAGTAGTATAAACGCTGACCGACTCAGCAGCAAAAACATTCAGTACTTC
CDR3aa: CASSINADRLSSKNIQYF

d_gene: NA
abundance: NA
len: 13
j_gene: TRBJ1-1
v_gene: TRBV29-1
CDR3nt: TGCAGCGTTGAAAGGCAGGCAGTCGTTGAAGCTTTCTTT
CDR3aa: CSVERQAVVEAFF

d_gene: NA
abundance: NA
len: 13
j_gene: TRBJ2-3
v_gene: TRBV2
CDR3nt: TGTGCCAGCAGAGCAGGGACGGCGGATACGCAGTATTTT
CDR3aa: CASRAGTADTQYF

d_gene: NA
abundance: few
len: 16
j_gene: TRBJ2-7
v_gene: TRBV7-2
CDR3nt: TGTGCCAGCAGCCAGTCGTTTGACTGGCAAAACTACGAGCAGTACTTC
CDR3aa: CASSQSFDWQNYEQYF

d_gene: TRBD2
abundance: NA
len: 18
j_gene: TRBJ2-2
v_gene: TRBV4-1
CDR3nt: TGCGCCAGCAGCCAAGAAGGACGGGGACTAGCTTCCACCGGGGAGCTGTTTTTT
CDR3aa: CASSQEGRGLASTGELFF